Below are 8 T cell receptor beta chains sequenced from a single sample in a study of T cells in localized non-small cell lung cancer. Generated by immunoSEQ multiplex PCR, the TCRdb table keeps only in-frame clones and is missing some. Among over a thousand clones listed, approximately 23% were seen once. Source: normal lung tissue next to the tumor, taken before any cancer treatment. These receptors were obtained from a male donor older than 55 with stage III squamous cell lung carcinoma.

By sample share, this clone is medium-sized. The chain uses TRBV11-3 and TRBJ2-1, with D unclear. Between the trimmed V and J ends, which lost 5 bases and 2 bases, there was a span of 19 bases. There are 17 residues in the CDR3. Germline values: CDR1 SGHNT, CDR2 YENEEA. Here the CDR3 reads CASSPLGAPVAYNEQFF. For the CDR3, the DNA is TGTGCCAGCAGCCCCCTTGGAGCGCCAGTCGCCTACAATGAGCAGTTCTTC.

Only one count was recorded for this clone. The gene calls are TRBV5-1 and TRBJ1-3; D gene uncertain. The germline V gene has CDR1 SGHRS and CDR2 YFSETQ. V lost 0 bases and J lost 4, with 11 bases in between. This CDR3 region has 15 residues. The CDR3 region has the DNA TGCGCCAGCAGCTTGGCCAGGACTTCAGGAAACACCATATATTTT. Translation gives CASSLARTSGNTIYF.

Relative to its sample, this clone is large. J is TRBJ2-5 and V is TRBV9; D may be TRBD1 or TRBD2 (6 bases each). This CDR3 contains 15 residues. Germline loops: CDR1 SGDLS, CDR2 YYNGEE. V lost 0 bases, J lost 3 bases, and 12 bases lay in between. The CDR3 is CASSVAGGLEETQYF. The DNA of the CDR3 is TGTGCCAGCAGCGTAGCCGGGGGCTTAGAAGAGACCCAGTACTTC. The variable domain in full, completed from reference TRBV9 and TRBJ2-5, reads DSGVTQTPKHLITATGQRVTLRCSPRSGDLSVYWYQQSLDQGLQFLIQYYNGEERAKGNILERFSAQQFPDLHSELNLSSLELGDSALYFCASSVAGGLEETQYFGPGTRLLVL.

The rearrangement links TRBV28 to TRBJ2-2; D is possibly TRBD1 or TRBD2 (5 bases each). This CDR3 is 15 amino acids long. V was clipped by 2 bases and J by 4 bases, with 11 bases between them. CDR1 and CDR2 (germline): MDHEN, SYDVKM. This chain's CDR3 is CASSLLPGGTGELFF. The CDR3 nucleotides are TGTGCCAGCAGTTTACTGCCTGGGGGCACCGGGGAGCTGTTTTTT.

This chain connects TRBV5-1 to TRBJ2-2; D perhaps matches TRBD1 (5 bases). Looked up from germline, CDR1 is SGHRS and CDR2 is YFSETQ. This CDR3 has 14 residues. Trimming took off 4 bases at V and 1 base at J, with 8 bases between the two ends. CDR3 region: CASSPTGNTGELFF. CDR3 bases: TGCGCCAGCAGCCCCACAGGGAACACCGGGGAGCTGTTTTTT.

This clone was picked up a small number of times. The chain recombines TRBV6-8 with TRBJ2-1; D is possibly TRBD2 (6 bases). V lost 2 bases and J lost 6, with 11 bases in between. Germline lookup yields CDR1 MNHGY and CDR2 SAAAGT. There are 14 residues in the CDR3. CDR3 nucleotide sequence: TGTGCCAGCAGTTACGCGGGATTAAGCAATGAGCAGTTCTTC. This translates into CASSYAGLSNEQFF.

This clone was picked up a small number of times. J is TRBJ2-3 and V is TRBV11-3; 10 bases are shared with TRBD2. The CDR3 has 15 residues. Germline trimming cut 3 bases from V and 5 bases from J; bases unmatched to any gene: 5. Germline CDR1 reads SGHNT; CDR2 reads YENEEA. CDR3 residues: CASSFGTSDRDTQYF. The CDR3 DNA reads TGTGCCAGCAGCTTTGGGACTAGCGATAGAGATACGCAGTATTTT.

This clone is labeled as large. For the CDR3, the DNA is TGTGCCAGTAGTATCCCATACAATGAGCAGTTCTTC. Encoded protein: CASSIPYNEQFF. The chain carries TRBV19 and TRBJ2-1; D is unresolved. Germline V gene data show CDR1 as LNHDA and CDR2 as SQIVND (reference sequence). Trimming cost V 3 bases and J 4 bases, with 4 bases left between them. The CDR3 has 12 residues.